The clone carrying this TCR beta chain was counted ten times or more. Its antigen is still unknown. Nobody among the patients had been given any treatment before thyroid surgery. As handled by the study authors: Researchers built a distant-metastasis classifier for papillary thyroid cancer that drew on CDR3 differences across clinicopathological groups. TCRdb reassembled clones from the PCR reads with MiXCR. For this entry, the V and J calls and clone size follow TCRdb and not the study's own pipeline. Altogether 89,000 or so clones are present, 8.6% being singletons, with the ten largest covering around 9.2%. This CDR3 comprises 11 residues. CDR1 SNHLY and CDR2 FYNNEI come from the germline V gene. V was pared by 9 bases and J by 3 bases, with 6 bases between. The record originates from a study of metastatic and nonmetastatic thyroid tumors. Study in general: Across peripheral blood and tumor or nodule tissue samples taken from malignant and benign thyroid patients, the repertoires were compared with one another. General study results and limits: Reportedly, malignant thyroid tumors had significantly higher TCR beta diversity than benign nodules, in blood and tumor.

Sequences were obtained from blood. The sequence was obtained from a female donor with papillary thyroid cancer or a benign thyroid nodule (not recorded which). Some clones in this sample may be carry-over from other donors' samples. V usage is TRBV2 and J usage is TRBJ2-1, with unresolved D. This CDR3 reads CASQDYNEQFF. Here the CDR3 DNA reads TGTGCCAGTCAGGACTACAATGAGCAGTTCTTC.